Listed here are 18 T cell receptor beta chains from one sample, sequenced in a study of blood T cell repertoires in COVID-19. Clones were read by immunoSEQ multiplex PCR, and TCRdb kept only the in-frame ones, dropping some. Among 64,000 or so clones listed, approximately 80% were seen once. The sample consisted of peripheral blood. These receptors all stem from a man older than 75 with acute or convalescent COVID-19.

This clone was observed a single time. The chain employs TRBV5-6 and TRBJ1-5, with TRBD1 matching 8 bases. Germline CDR1 is SGHDT and CDR2 is YYEEEE. This CDR3 has 14 amino acids. V dropped 4 bases and J dropped 5; count of bases not matched to a gene: 5. CDR3 protein: CASSTQGEDQPQHF. The DNA of the CDR3 is TGTGCCAGCAGCACACAGGGGGAGGATCAGCCCCAGCATTTT. The whole variable domain, filled in from reference TRBV5-6 and TRBJ1-5, reads DAGVTQSPTHLIKTRGQQVTLRCSPKSGHDTVSWYQQALGQGPQFIFQYYEEEERQRGNFPDRFSGHQFPNYSSELNVNALLLGDSALYLCASSTQGEDQPQHFGDGTRLSIL.

The chain uses TRBV4-1 and TRBJ2-3; D not resolved. The V and J ends lost 8 bases and 1 base respectively, with 10 bases between them. Germline V lookup: CDR1 MGHRA, CDR2 YSYEKL. The CDR3 runs to 13 residues. CDR3 residues: CASLVPGTDTQYF. CDR3 coding DNA: TGCGCCAGCTTAGTACCGGGCACAGATACGCAGTATTTT.

This clone was counted a single time. CDR3 sequence reads: CSAGSGLGGYTF. For the CDR3, the DNA is TGCAGCGCGGGATCAGGGTTAGGAGGCTACACCTTC. The chain joins TRBV29-1 to TRBJ1-2, with D possibly being TRBD1 (5 bases). From germline, CDR1 is SQVTM and CDR2 ANQGSEA. CDR3 length: 12 residues. The germline V and J ends were trimmed by 7 bases and 8 bases, with 17 bases remaining between them. The full variable domain, completed using reference TRBV29-1 and TRBJ1-2, is SAVISQKPSRDICQRGTSLTIQCQVDSQVTMMFWYRQQPGQSLTLIATANQGSEATYESGFVIDKFPISRPNLTFSTLTVSNMSPEDSSIYLCSAGSGLGGYTFGSGTRLTVV.

This clone was seen once. The chain's CDR3 is CASSFPSGTSTDTQYF. CDR3 coding DNA: TGTGCCAGCAGCTTTCCCAGCGGAACTAGCACAGATACGCAGTATTTT. V usage is TRBV5-4 and J usage is TRBJ2-3, with D perhaps TRBD2 (5 bases). Between the trimmed V and J ends, which lost 2 bases and 0 bases, there was a span of 13 bases. Germline V CDR1 and CDR2: SGHNT, YYREEE (reference sequence). The CDR3 spans 16 residues.

This chain uses TRBV5-1 with TRBJ1-3; D gene uncertain. The germline V gene encodes CDR1 SGHRS and CDR2 YFSETQ. The CDR3 is 13 amino acids. Trimming stripped 3 bases from V and 0 bases from J, with 4 bases between. Written as DNA, the CDR3 is TGCGCCAGCAGCTCGGGCTCTGGAAACACCATATATTTT. Protein product: CASSSGSGNTIYF.

The V gene is TRBV3-1 (or the pseudogene TRBV3-2), the J gene TRBJ2-1; 14 bases are shared with TRBD2. The germline gives CDR1 LGHDT, CDR2 YNNKEL (reference sequence). CDR3 length: 16 amino acids. V was pared by 2 bases and J by 6 bases, with 3 bases of the junction left unmatched. The CDR3 loop reads CASSQRLAGGLNEQFF. CDR3 bases: TGTGCCAGCAGCCAACGACTAGCGGGGGGGCTCAATGAGCAGTTCTTC.

This chain uses TRBV5-8 with TRBJ2-7; D is uncertain. The V gene's germline CDR1 is SGHTS and CDR2 YDEGEE. The CDR3 spans 12 residues. V lost 6 bases and J 2 bases, leaving 9 bases between the germline ends. The chain's CDR3 is CASNRVAYEQYF. CDR3 in DNA: TGTGCCAGCAACCGGGTGGCCTACGAGCAGTACTTC.

The CDR3 region has the DNA TGTGCCTGGAGCCGGGACAGCTTTGGAAACACCATATATTTT. Residues: CAWSRDSFGNTIYF. The chain is built from TRBV30 and TRBJ1-3; 7 positions match TRBD1. Germline CDR1 reads GTSNPN; CDR2 reads SVGIG (reference sequence). The CDR3 sequence is 14 residues long. V trimming: 3 bases; J trimming: 3 bases; junction bases outside the gene matches: 5. The full variable domain, its missing parts supplied by reference TRBV30 and TRBJ1-3, is SQTIHQWPATLVQPVGSPLSLECTVEGTSNPNLYWYRQAAGRGLQLLFYSVGIGQISSEVPQNLSASRPQDRQFILSSKKLLLSDSGFYLCAWSRDSFGNTIYFGEGSWLTVV.

The J gene is TRBJ2-3, the V gene TRBV5-4, with 15 bases that match TRBD2. Germline assignment: CDR1 SGHNT and CDR2 YYREEE (reference sequence). The trim removed 3 bases at V and 5 bases at J, leaving 10 bases unmatched. The CDR3 extends over 18 amino acids. The CDR3 loop is CASSSPGLAGGMGDTQYF. The CDR3 nucleotides are TGTGCCAGCAGCTCCCCGGGACTAGCGGGGGGCATGGGAGATACGCAGTATTTT.

This rearrangement joins TRBV15 to TRBJ1-2; 9 bases fit TRBD1. This CDR3 region has 20 residues. J gave up 2 bases and V 3 bases, and 19 bases lay outside the gene matches. Germline CDR1 and CDR2: LNHNV and YYDKDF (reference sequence). DNA of the CDR3: TGTGCCACCAGCAGCCCATTCGACCCGGCGGGGACAGGGTACAACTATGGCTACACCTTC. This codes for CATSSPFDPAGTGYNYGYTF.

The genes are TRBV20-1 and TRBJ2-3; D not resolved. Trimming pared 0 bases from V and 8 bases from J, leaving 6 bases between. Looked up from germline, CDR1 is DFQATT and CDR2 is SNEGSKA (reference sequence). The CDR3 is 11 amino acids. CDR3 region: CSARDLLTQYF. The CDR3 nucleotides read TGCAGTGCTAGAGACCTCCTTACGCAGTATTTT.

The CDR3 sequence is CPRSRGGEPGGYTF. CDR3 nucleotides: TGCCCCCGCAGCAGGGGGGGGGAGCCTGGAGGCTACACCTTC. J is TRBJ1-2 and V is TRBV5-1, with TRBD1 matching 7 bases. The CDR3 has 14 amino acids. Germline-derived CDR1 and CDR2 are SGHRS and YFSETQ.

This rearrangement joins TRBV30 to TRBJ1-2; D not certain. Trimming took off 2 bases at V and 2 bases at J, with 9 bases between the two ends. The length of the CDR3 is 13 residues. CDR1 and CDR2 from the germline V gene are GTSNPN and SVGIG (reference sequence). CDR3 DNA sequence: TGTGCCTGGAGTTCCGGGGTCAACTATGGCTACACCTTC. Its translation is CAWSSGVNYGYTF.

The V gene is TRBV30, the J gene TRBJ1-1, with TRBD1 matching over 8 bases. The CDR3 spans 14 residues. Germline CDR1 reads GTSNPN; CDR2 reads SVGIG (reference sequence). Losses at the gene ends were 5 bases for V and 1 base for J; bases not matched to a gene: 6. The CDR3 DNA sequence: TGTGCCTGGTGTACCGACAGGGGGAACACTGAAGCTTTCTTT. Its translation is CAWCTDRGNTEAFF.

The J gene is TRBJ2-7, the V gene TRBV30, with 8 bases aligning to TRBD1. V lost 0 bases to trimming and J lost 6 bases; unmatched junction nucleotides: 4. From germline, CDR1 is GTSNPN and CDR2 SVGIG (reference sequence). The CDR3 runs to 13 residues. CDR3 loop: CAWSVDREGEQYF. The DNA of the CDR3 is TGTGCCTGGAGTGTGGACAGGGAAGGCGAGCAGTACTTC.

This clone was observed a few times. The chain recombines TRBV19 with TRBJ2-7, with 9 bases identical to TRBD1. V lost 5 bases and J lost 3; bases outside the gene matches: 5. Per germline, CDR1 LNHDA and CDR2 SQIVND (reference sequence). The CDR3 extends over 14 amino acids. The CDR3 spells CASSDGTGNYEQYF. The CDR3 DNA sequence: TGTGCCAGTAGTGACGGGACAGGGAACTACGAGCAGTACTTC.

In DNA, the CDR3 is TGTGCCAGCAGCTCCAGGGGTCGCACTGAAGCTTTCTTT. This gives the protein CASSSRGRTEAFF. The chain has TRBV6-5 and TRBJ1-1; D may be TRBD1 (6 bases). V shed 6 bases and J shed 4 bases, with 12 bases lying between them. This CDR3 is 13 amino acids long. Germline V CDR1 and CDR2: MNHEY, SVGAGI.

The V and J genes are TRBV19 and TRBJ1-2; 9 bases are shared with TRBD1. CDR3 length: 13 amino acids. With V trimmed by 6 bases and J by 8 bases, 7 bases remained unmatched. The germline CDR1 and CDR2 sequences are LNHDA and SQIVND (reference sequence). As DNA, the CDR3 is TGTGCCAGTAGCCACAGGGGGCCGGGGGGCTACACCTTC. As protein: CASSHRGPGGYTF.